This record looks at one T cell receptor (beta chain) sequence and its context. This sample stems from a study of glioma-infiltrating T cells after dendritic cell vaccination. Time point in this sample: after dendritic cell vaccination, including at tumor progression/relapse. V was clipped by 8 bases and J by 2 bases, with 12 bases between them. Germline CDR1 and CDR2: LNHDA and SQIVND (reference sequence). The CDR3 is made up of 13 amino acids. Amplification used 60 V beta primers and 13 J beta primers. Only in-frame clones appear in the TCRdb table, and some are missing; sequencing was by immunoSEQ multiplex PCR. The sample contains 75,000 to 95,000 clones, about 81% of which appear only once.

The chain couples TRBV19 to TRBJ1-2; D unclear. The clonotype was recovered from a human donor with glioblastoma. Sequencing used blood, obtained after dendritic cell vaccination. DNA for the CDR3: TGTGCCAGTGGAGAGACGTCAAACTATGGCTACACCTTC. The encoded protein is CASGETSNYGYTF.